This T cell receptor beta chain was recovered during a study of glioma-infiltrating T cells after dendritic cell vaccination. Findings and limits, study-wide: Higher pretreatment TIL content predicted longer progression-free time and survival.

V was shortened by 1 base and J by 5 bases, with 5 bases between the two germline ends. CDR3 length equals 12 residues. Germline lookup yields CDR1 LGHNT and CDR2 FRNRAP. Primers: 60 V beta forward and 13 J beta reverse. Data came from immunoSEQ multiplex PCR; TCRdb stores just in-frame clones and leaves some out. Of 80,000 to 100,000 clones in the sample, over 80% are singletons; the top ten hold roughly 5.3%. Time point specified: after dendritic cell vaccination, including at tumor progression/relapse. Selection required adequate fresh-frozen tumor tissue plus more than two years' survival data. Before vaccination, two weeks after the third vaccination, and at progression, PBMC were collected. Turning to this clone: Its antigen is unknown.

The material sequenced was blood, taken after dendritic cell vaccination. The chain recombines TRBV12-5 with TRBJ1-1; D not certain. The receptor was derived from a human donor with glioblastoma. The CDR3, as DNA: TGTGCTAGTGGTTTGGGGAGAACTGAAGCTTTCTTT. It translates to CASGLGRTEAFF.